The clone carrying this T cell receptor (beta chain) was seen just once. The entry originates in a study of technical replicates of blood from several donors. The CDR3 runs 15 residues. Germline CDR1 WSHSY, CDR2 SAAADI. Deletions cut 4 bases from V and 0 bases from J, with 9 bases between. Sequencing was performed with immunoSEQ multiplex PCR; in TCRdb, only in-frame clones are kept and a portion is missing. The data show 7,500 to 8,500 clones, roughly 90% seen once. The sequenced sample was PBMCs. The V and J genes are TRBV10-2 and TRBJ2-2; maybe TRBD2 (5 bases). The receptor comes from a human donor in good health. The CDR3 DNA follows: TGCGCCAGCAGTGGAGGTAGCGCGAACACCGGGGAGCTGTTTTTT. This translates into CASSGGSANTGELFF.